These T cell receptor beta chains were read from a single sample in a study of regulatory T cells in long-lasting Graves disease. In TCRdb, the multiplex PCR reads were re-called with MiXCR into one record per CDR3 protein. The sample has 500,000 or so distinct CDR3 sequences, 14% seen once. These data are also associated with another study on T cells in Graves' hyperthyroidism and ophthalmopathy.

The material sequenced was peripheral blood mononuclear cells (PBMCs), taken at new diagnosis, from a patient treated with antithyroid drugs. These TCRs come from a woman aged 50 to 65 with Graves disease. The CDR3 runs from the conserved cysteine through the conserved F or W. Each record gives: D gene, J gene, clone size, CDR3 length, V gene, CDR3 protein, CDR3 DNA. D genes are given only for firm matches. A clone size is listed for some rows: how often the clone was seen (once, few, many), or a class if it is expanded.

TRBD1,TRBJ2-3,.,14,TRBV10-1,CASMRTGPTDTQYF,TGCGCCAGCATGAGGACAGGGCCCACAGATACGCAGTATTTT
.,TRBJ2-3,many,16,TRBV5-1,CASSLGGTRVTDTQYF,TGCGCCAGCAGCTTGGGAGGGACTCGGGTGACAGATACGCAGTATTTT
.,TRBJ2-2,.,15,TRBV28,CASRGPGENTGELFF,TGTGCCAGCCGTGGCCCAGGGGAGAACACCGGGGAGCTGTTTTTT
.,TRBJ1-3,few,14,TRBV29-1,CSVWAGVSGNTIYF,TGCAGCGTTTGGGCAGGGGTCTCTGGAAACACCATATATTTT
.,TRBJ2-1,many,11,TRBV28,CASSLTLEQFF,TGTGCCAGCAGTTTAACTCTGGAGCAGTTCTTC
.,TRBJ1-2,.,13,TRBV19,CASSITTNYGYTF,TGTGCCAGTAGTATAACGACCAACTATGGCTACACCTTC
TRBD1,TRBJ2-7,many,13,TRBV29-1,CSVGHRGTYEQYF,TGCAGCGTTGGCCACAGGGGTACCTACGAGCAGTACTTC
.,TRBJ2-5,many,13,TRBV11-1,CASSRDSMETQYF,TGTGCCAGCAGCCGCGATAGCATGGAGACCCAGTACTTC
.,TRBJ1-6,.,16,TRBV4-1,CASSQVGRELGSPLHF,TGCGCCAGCAGCCAAGTTGGGCGGGAACTCGGATCACCCCTCCACTTT
TRBD2,TRBJ2-1,many,15,TRBV29-1,CSVVTLAGLYNEQFF,TGCAGCGTTGTCACCCTAGCGGGACTTTACAATGAGCAGTTCTTC
.,TRBJ1-1,.,15,TRBV20-1,CSARVGGGENTEAFF,TGCAGTGCTAGAGTGGGTGGTGGGGAGAACACTGAAGCTTTCTTT
TRBD2,TRBJ2-5,.,17,TRBV9,CASSVVGLAGGPETQYF,TGTGCCAGCAGCGTAGTGGGACTAGCGGGAGGACCAGAGACCCAGTACTTC
.,TRBJ2-1,few,14,TRBV29-1,CSVNPGTVYNEQFF,TGCAGCGTTAACCCCGGGACGGTCTACAATGAGCAGTTCTTC
.,TRBJ2-2,few,16,TRBV5-1,CASSLVIAGDTGELFF,TGCGCCAGCAGCTTGGTAATTGCAGGTGACACCGGGGAGCTGTTTTTT
.,TRBJ1-5,many,14,TRBV2,CASSSRTEVEPQHF,TGTGCCAGCAGTTCCCGGACGGAGGTAGAGCCCCAGCATTTT
TRBD1,TRBJ1-1,many,15,TRBV7-9,CASSRDSGRFTEAFF,TGTGCCAGCAGCCGGGACAGCGGAAGGTTCACTGAAGCTTTCTTT
.,TRBJ2-3,few,13,TRBV28,CASSPTTADTQYF,TGTGCCAGCAGCCCCACGACAGCAGATACGCAGTATTTT
TRBD1,TRBJ2-3,.,15,TRBV11-2,CASSHGQGSTDTQYF,TGCGCCAGCAGCCACGGACAGGGGAGCACAGATACGCAGTATTTT
.,TRBJ2-3,many,13,TRBV30,CAWSVAGENTQYF,TGTGCCTGGAGTGTGGCAGGGGAGAATACGCAGTATTTT
.,TRBJ2-7,few,13,TRBV5-4,CASSVDVTYEQYF,TGTGCCAGCAGCGTGGACGTTACCTACGAGCAGTACTTC
TRBD2,TRBJ2-3,.,19,TRBV5-5,CASSCARTSGSFSTDTQYF,TGTGCCAGCAGCTGCGCACGGACTAGCGGGAGTTTTAGCACAGATACGCAGTATTTT
.,TRBJ2-1,many,13,TRBV12-3/TRBV12-4,CASTLDRGNEQFF,TGTGCCAGCACCCTAGACCGGGGTAATGAGCAGTTCTTC
.,TRBJ2-2,many,14,TRBV28,CASSLTLNNGELFF,TGTGCCAGCAGCCTGACTCTGAACAACGGGGAGCTGTTTTTT
.,TRBJ1-4,many,14,TRBV10-3,CAISESFGNQKLFF,TGTGCCATCAGTGAGTCCTTTGGAAATCAAAAACTGTTTTTT
TRBD1,TRBJ1-2,many,14,TRBV11-1,CASSRRTGQRGYTF,TGTGCCAGCAGCAGACGGACAGGGCAGCGGGGCTACACCTTC
TRBD1,TRBJ1-1,many,14,TRBV12-3/TRBV12-4,CASSADRGWTEAFF,TGTGCCAGCAGCGCCGACAGGGGGTGGACTGAAGCTTTCTTT
.,TRBJ2-1,few,13,TRBV5-4,CANFRQGSNEQFF,TGTGCCAATTTTCGGCAGGGGAGCAATGAGCAGTTCTTC
TRBD2,TRBJ2-3,many,14,TRBV12-3/TRBV12-4,CASSPGGRSDTQYF,TGTGCCAGCAGCCCGGGGGGGAGGTCAGATACGCAGTATTTT
.,TRBJ1-5,.,15,TRBV12-3/TRBV12-4,CASSLHSYSNQPQHF,TGTGCCAGCAGTTTGCACAGCTATAGCAATCAGCCCCAGCATTTT
TRBD1,TRBJ2-7,many,15,TRBV5-1,CASSFLRDRGYEQYF,TGCGCCAGCAGCTTTCTCCGGGACAGGGGCTACGAGCAGTACTTC
TRBD2,TRBJ2-1,.,16,TRBV9,CASSVAGTTTYNEQFF,TGTGCCAGCAGCGTAGCAGGGACTACTACCTACAATGAGCAGTTCTTC
.,TRBJ1-4,.,15,TRBV5-6,CASSFGAGSLEKLFF,TGTGCCAGCAGCTTTGGGGCTGGGTCTCTGGAAAAACTGTTTTTT
.,TRBJ2-7,many,15,TRBV28,CASSLSGAPTYEQYF,TGTGCCAGCAGTTTATCCGGGGCGCCCACCTACGAGCAGTACTTC
.,TRBJ2-7,many,13,TRBV28,CASSLPTRGEQYF,TGTGCCAGCAGTTTACCTACTAGGGGAGAGCAGTACTTC
.,TRBJ2-3,few,16,TRBV9,CASSVGAQGGTDTQYF,TGTGCCAGCAGCGTAGGGGCGCAGGGCGGCACAGATACGCAGTATTTT
.,TRBJ2-7,few,11,TRBV20-1,CSARSGDEQYF,TGCAGTGCTAGATCGGGGGACGAGCAGTACTTC
.,TRBJ2-1,many,15,TRBV6-2/TRBV6-3,CASSYRGRPYNEQFF,TGTGCCAGCAGTTACCGGGGACGACCCTACAATGAGCAGTTCTTC
.,TRBJ1-2,.,13,TRBV5-5,CASSLAGGNGYTF,TGTGCCAGCAGCTTGGCCGGCGGCAATGGCTACACCTTC
.,TRBJ2-1,many,13,TRBV3-1,CASSQGNYNEQFF,TGTGCCAGCAGCCAGGGGAACTACAATGAGCAGTTCTTC
.,TRBJ2-3,.,18,TRBV5-1,CASSLALGTQLDTDTQYF,TGCGCCAGCAGCTTGGCCTTAGGCACCCAATTAGACACAGATACGCAGTATTTT
.,TRBJ1-1,many,19,TRBV7-9,CASSLSIQDMGSPNTEAFF,TGTGCCAGCAGCTTATCGATTCAGGATATGGGCTCACCCAACACTGAAGCTTTCTTT
TRBD2,TRBJ2-7,many,16,TRBV10-1,CASSSGLAGNPYEQYF,TGCGCCAGCAGTAGCGGACTAGCGGGAAACCCCTACGAGCAGTACTTC
.,TRBJ2-7,.,14,TRBV3-1,CASSQVSYSYEQYF,TGTGCCAGCAGCCAAGTTTCCTATTCCTACGAGCAGTACTTC
TRBD2,TRBJ2-7,.,16,TRBV5-1,CASSLGLTSDAYEQYF,TGCGCCAGCAGCTTGGGATTGACTAGCGATGCCTACGAGCAGTACTTC
TRBD1,TRBJ1-5,many,14,TRBV6-5,CASSFSGQLSAQHF,TGTGCCAGCAGCTTCTCGGGACAGCTGTCAGCCCAGCATTTT